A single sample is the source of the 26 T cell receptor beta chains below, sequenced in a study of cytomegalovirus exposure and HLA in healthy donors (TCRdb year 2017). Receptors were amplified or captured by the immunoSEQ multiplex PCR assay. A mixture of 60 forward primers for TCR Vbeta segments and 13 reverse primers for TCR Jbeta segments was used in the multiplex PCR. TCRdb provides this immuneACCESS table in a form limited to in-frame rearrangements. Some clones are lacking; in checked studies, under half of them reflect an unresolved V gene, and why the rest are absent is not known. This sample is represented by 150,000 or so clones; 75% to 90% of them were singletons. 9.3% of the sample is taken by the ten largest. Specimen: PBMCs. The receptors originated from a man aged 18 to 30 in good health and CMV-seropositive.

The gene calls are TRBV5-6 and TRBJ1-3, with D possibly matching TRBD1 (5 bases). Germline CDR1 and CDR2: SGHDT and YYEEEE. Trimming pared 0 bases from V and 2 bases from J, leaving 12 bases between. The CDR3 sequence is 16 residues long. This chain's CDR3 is CASSLVGEAPGNTIYF. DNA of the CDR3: TGTGCCAGCAGCTTGGTGGGGGAGGCTCCTGGAAACACCATATATTTT.

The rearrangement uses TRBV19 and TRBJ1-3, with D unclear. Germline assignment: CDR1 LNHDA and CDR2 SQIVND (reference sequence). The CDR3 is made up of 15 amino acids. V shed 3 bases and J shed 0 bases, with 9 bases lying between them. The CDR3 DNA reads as TGTGCCAGTAGTATCTCTCCTCGCTCTGGAAACACCATATATTTT. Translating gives CASSISPRSGNTIYF. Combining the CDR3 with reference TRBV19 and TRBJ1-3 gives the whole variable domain DGGITQSPKYLFRKEGQNVTLSCEQNLNHDAMYWYRQDPGQGLRLIYYSQIVNDFQKGDIAEGYSVSREKKESFPLTVTSAQKNPTAFYLCASSISPRSGNTIYFGEGSWLTVV.

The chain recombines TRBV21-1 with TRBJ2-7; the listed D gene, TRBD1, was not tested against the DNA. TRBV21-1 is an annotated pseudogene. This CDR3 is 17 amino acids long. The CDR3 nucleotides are TGTGCCAGCAGCAGACCCGGACAGGGCTTCGTCACCTACGAGCAGTACTTC. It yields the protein CASSRPGQGFVTYEQYF.

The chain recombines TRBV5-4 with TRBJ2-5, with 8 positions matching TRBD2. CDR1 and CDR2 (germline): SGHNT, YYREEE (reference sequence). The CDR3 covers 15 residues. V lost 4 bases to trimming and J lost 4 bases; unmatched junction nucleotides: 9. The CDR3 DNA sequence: TGTGCCAGCAGCCTAGCCGGGGGGGGGCCAGAGACCCAGTACTTC. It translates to CASSLAGGGPETQYF.

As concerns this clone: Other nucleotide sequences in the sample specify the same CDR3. The DNA of the CDR3 is TGTGCCAGCAGCCCAGGGGACGCTTGGAGGGCTTTCTTT. It is translated as CASSPGDAWRAFF. This chain links TRBV2 with TRBJ1-1; D may be TRBD1 (6 bases). Germline CDR1 reads SNHLY; CDR2 reads FYNNEI. This CDR3 is built from 13 residues. V shed 6 bases and J shed 11 bases, with 19 bases lying between them.

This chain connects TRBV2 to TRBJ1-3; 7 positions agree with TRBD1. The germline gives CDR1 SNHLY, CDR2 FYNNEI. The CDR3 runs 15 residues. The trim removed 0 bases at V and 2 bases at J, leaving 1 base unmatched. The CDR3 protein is CASSEAGGPGNTIYF. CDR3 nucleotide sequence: TGTGCCAGCAGTGAAGCAGGGGGCCCTGGAAACACCATATATTTT.

The CDR3 protein is CASSLDGSRGGEKLFF. The CDR3 DNA sequence: TGTGCCAGCAGCTTGGACGGCAGCCGAGGAGGTGAAAAACTGTTTTTT. The J gene is TRBJ1-4, the V gene TRBV5-4; D is ambiguous. This CDR3 spans 16 amino acids. V lost 0 bases to trimming and J lost 7 bases, with 16 bases between them. Per germline, CDR1 SGHNT and CDR2 YYREEE (reference sequence).

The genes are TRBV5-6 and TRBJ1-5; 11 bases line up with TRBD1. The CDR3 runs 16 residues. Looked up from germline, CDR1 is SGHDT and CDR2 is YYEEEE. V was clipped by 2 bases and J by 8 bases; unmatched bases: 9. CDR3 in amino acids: CASSFGQGARDEPQHF. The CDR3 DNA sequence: TGTGCCAGCAGCTTTGGACAGGGGGCGCGGGATGAGCCCCAGCATTTT.

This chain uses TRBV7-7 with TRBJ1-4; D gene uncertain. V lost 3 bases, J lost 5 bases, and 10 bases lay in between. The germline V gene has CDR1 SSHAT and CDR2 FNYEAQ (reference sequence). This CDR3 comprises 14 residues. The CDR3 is CASSFAGENEKLFF. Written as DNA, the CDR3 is TGTGCCAGCAGCTTTGCAGGCGAAAATGAAAAACTGTTTTTT.

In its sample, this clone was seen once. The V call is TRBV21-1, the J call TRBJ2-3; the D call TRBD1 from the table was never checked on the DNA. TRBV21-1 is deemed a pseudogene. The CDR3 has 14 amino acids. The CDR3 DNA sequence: TGTGCCAGCAGGGGGGGACAGGGGACAGATACGCAGTATTTT. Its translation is CASRGGQGTDTQYF.

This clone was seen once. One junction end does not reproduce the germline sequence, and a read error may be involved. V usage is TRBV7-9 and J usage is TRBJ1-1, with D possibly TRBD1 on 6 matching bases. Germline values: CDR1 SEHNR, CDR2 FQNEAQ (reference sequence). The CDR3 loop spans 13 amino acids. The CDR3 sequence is CASSFPGAPEAFF. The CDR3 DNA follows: TGTGCCAGCAGCTTCCCAGGGGCCCCTGAGGCTTTCTTT. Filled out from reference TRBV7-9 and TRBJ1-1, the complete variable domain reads DTGVSQNPRHKITKRGQNVTFRCDPISEHNRLYWYRQTLGQGPEFLTYFQNEAQLEKSRLLSDRFSAERPKGSFSTLEIQRTEQGDSAMYLCASSFPGAPEAFFGQGTRLTVV.

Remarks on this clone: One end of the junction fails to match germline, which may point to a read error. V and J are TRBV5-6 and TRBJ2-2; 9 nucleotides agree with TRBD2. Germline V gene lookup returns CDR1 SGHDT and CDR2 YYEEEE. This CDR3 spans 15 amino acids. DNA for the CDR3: TGTGCCAGCCGCTTCCGCGGGGGGGCCGCCGGGGAGCTGTTTTTT. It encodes CASRFRGGAAGELFF.

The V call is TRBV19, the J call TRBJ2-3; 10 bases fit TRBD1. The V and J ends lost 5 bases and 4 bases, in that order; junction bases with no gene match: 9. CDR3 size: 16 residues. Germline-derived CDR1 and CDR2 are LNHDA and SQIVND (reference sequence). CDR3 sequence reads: CASSVPGTGDADTQYF. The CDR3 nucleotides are TGTGCCAGTAGTGTCCCCGGGACAGGGGATGCAGATACGCAGTATTTT.

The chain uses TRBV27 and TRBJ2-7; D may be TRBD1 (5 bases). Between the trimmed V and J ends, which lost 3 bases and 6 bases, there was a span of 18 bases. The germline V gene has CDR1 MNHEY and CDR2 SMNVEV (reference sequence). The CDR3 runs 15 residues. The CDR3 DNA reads TGTGCCAGCAGTTTCCTCCCGGATACAGGTGGCGAGCAGTACTTC. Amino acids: CASSFLPDTGGEQYF.

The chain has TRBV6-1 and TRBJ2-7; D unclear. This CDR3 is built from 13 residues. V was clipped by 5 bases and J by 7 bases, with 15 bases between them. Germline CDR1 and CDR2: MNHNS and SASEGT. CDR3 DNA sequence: TGTGCCAGCAGTTATTCAGTGTCGAAGGAGCAGTACTTC. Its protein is CASSYSVSKEQYF.

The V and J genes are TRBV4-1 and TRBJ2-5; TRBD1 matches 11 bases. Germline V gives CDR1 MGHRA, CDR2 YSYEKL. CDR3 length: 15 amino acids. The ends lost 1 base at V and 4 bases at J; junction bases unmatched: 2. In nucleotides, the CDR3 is TGCGCCAGCAGCCAAGTTGGGACAGGGGGAGAGACCCAGTACTTC. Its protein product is CASSQVGTGGETQYF.

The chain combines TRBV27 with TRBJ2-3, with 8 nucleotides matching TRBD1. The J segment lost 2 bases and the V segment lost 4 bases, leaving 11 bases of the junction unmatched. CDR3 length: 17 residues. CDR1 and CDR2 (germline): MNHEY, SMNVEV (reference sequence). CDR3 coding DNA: TGTGCCAGCAGTTCCCCCCCCCGGCAGGGGGCCACAGATACGCAGTATTTT. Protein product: CASSSPPRQGATDTQYF.

The CDR3 DNA reads as TGTGCCAGCAGCCAAGCTTACCCGGGACACCTAGATAATTCACCCCTCCACTTT. Translating gives CASSQAYPGHLDNSPLHF. The V and J genes are TRBV14 and TRBJ1-6; the D gene is possibly TRBD1 (6 bases). Deletions cut 1 base from V and 5 bases from J, with 18 bases between. This CDR3 is 18 amino acids long. In germline, CDR1 is SGHDN, CDR2 FVKESK.

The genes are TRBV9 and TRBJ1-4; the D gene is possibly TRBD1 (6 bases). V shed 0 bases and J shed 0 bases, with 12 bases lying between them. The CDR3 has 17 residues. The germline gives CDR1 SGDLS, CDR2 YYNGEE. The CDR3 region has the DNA TGTGCCAGCAGCGTAGGAGGGGGAGGGGCAACTAATGAAAAACTGTTTTTT. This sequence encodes CASSVGGGGATNEKLFF.

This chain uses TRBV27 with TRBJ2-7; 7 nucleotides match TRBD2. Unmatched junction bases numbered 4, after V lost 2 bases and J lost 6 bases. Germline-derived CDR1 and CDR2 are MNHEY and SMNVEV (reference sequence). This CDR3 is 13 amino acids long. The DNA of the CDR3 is TGTGCCAGCAGTTTAGGGGGGGGAGCCGAGCAGTACTTC. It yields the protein CASSLGGGAEQYF.

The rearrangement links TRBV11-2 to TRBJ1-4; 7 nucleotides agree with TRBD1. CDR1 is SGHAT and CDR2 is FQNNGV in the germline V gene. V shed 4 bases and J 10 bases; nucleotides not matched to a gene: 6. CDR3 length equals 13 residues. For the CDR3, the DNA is TGTGCCAGCAGCTCAGGGGGTGGTGGAAAACTGTTTTTT. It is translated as CASSSGGGGKLFF.

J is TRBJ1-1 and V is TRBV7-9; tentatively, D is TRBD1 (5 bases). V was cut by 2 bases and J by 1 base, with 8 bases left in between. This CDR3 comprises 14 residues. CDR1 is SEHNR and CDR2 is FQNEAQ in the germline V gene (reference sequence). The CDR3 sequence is CASSLKTENTEAFF. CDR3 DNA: TGTGCCAGCAGCTTAAAGACAGAGAACACTGAAGCTTTCTTT.

The CDR3 region is CASSSTGGGGTQYF. Written as DNA, the CDR3 is TGCGCCAGCAGCTCTACAGGGGGAGGTGGTACGCAGTATTTT. The chain uses TRBV5-1 and TRBJ2-3; 8 nucleotides line up with TRBD1. The V gene's germline CDR1 is SGHRS and CDR2 YFSETQ. The J segment lost 8 bases and the V segment lost 3 bases, leaving 8 bases of the junction unmatched. This CDR3 region has 14 residues.

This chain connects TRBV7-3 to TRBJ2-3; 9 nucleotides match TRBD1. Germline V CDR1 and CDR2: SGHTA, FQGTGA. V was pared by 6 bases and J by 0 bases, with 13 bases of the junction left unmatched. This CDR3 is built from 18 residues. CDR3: CASSSGTGTPTSTDTQYF. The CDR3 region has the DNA TGTGCCAGCAGTTCCGGGACAGGGACCCCTACTAGCACAGATACGCAGTATTTT.

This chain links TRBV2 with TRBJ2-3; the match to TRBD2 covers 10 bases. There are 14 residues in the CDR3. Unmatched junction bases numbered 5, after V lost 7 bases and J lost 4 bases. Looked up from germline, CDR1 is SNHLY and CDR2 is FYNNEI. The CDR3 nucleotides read TGTGCCAGCACGCCTAGCGGGGGACCAGATACGCAGTATTTT. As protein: CASTPSGGPDTQYF.

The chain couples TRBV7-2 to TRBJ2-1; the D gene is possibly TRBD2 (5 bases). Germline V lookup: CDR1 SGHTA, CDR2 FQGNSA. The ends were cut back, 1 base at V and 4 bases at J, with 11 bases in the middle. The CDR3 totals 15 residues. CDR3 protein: CASSLVPGVYNEQFF. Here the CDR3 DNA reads TGTGCCAGCAGCTTAGTCCCCGGGGTTTACAATGAGCAGTTCTTC.